This T cell receptor beta chain was obtained from a study of blood T cells in healthy people across ages. Study as a whole: About one barcoded beta molecule per two T cells came from capture by template switching.

A second PCR, run for 7 to 11 cycles, used a sample-barcoded 5' primer plus a J-beta primer mix. Every single cDNA molecule received a tag from a template-switch adaptor with 12 random nucleotides. TCRdb re-analysed the 5' RACE reads in MiXCR, keeping a single row per CDR3 protein. The sample records around 900,000 distinct CDR3 sequences, roughly 51% being singletons. The CDR3 covers 16 residues. Germline V lookup: CDR1 SGHDN, CDR2 FVKESK. The V and J ends lost 1 base and 2 bases respectively, with 14 bases between them. Per sample, at least 6 micrograms of total RNA were extracted. The chain employs TRBV14 and TRBJ1-2; D is possibly TRBD1 (6 bases). The source material was blood. This TCR came from a woman in her sixties in good health. CDR3 nucleotide sequence: TGTGCCAGCAGCCAAGGCCTAGGGGGGGCCAACTATGGCTACACCTTC. It is translated as CASSQGLGGANYGYTF.